The 8 T cell receptor beta chains in this list originate from one sample, sequenced in a study of a mutant IDH1 vaccine in newly diagnosed glioma. The assay was immunoSEQ multiplex PCR, and TCRdb's table has in-frame clones only and misses some. The table includes approximately 30,000 clones, roughly 80% detected once. Time point of the sample: week 23, last vaccination. In the vaccine, a single dose held 300 ug of the mutant IDH1 20-mer peptide, along with topical imiquimod. These receptors are not linked to any known antigen. Sequences were derived from PBMCs, sampled from a glioma patient whose treatment included an IDH1 peptide vaccine. Source of these receptors: a woman aged 25 to 39 with glioma.

The V and J genes are TRBV27 and TRBJ1-2, with D uncertain. This CDR3 comprises 13 residues. The V end was cut by 5 bases, the J end by 8 bases, with 15 bases between. The germline V gene has CDR1 MNHEY and CDR2 SMNVEV (reference sequence). CDR3 residues: CASSKGPLGGYTF. The CDR3 DNA sequence: TGTGCCAGCAGTAAAGGGCCCCTTGGGGGCTACACCTTC.

The rearrangement uses TRBV10-3 and TRBJ1-3; 7 bases fit TRBD1. Germline lookup yields CDR1 ENHRY and CDR2 SYGVKD. The CDR3 runs 12 residues. V was clipped by 8 bases and J by 9 bases; unmatched bases: 7. The CDR3 coding sequence is TGTGCCATCGGGACAGACATATTCACCATATATTTT. Translation: CAIGTDIFTIYF.

This clone was observed a single time. This chain uses TRBV7-8 with TRBJ1-2; D gene unclear. The CDR3 is 13 residues long. Germline CDR1 and CDR2: SGHVS and FQNEAQ. Trimming removed 5 bases at V and 4 bases at J, with 11 bases between. For the CDR3, the DNA is TGTGCCAGCAGCACGGGGAGGGCCTATGGCTACACCTTC. As protein: CASSTGRAYGYTF.

CDR3 amino acids: CASSQEAVQGRVQPQHF. In nucleotides, the CDR3 is TGTGCCAGCAGCCAAGAAGCGGTGCAGGGCAGGGTTCAGCCCCAGCATTTT. The rearrangement joins TRBV4-2 to TRBJ1-5; TRBD1 is a possible D gene (5 bases). The CDR3 loop spans 17 amino acids. Trimming left V 0 bases short and J 6 bases short, with 18 bases between. Germline lookup yields CDR1 LGHNA and CDR2 YNFKEQ.

The count of this clone is one. The chain uses TRBV7-9 and TRBJ2-7; 7 nucleotides line up with TRBD2. This CDR3 spans 13 amino acids. The V gene end was trimmed by 7 bases and the J gene end by 5 bases; junction bases not matched to a gene: 8. Germline V CDR1 and CDR2: SEHNR, FQNEAQ (reference sequence). CDR3 nucleotides: TGTGCCAGCAAGACCGGGACTACCGACGAGCAGTACTTC. It is translated as CASKTGTTDEQYF.

The V call is TRBV5-1, the J call TRBJ2-5; 9 bases fit TRBD1. J lost 1 base, V lost 4 bases, and 5 bases had no gene match. The CDR3 has 15 amino acids. Germline assignment: CDR1 SGHRS and CDR2 YFSETQ. The CDR3 nucleotides read TGCGCCAGCAGCCGGAGGACAGGGGCCCAAGAGACCCAGTACTTC. It is translated as CASSRRTGAQETQYF.

The rearrangement joins TRBV5-1 to TRBJ1-2, with D possibly matching TRBD1 (5 bases). Germline CDR1 reads SGHRS; CDR2 reads YFSETQ. Trimming shortened V by 4 bases and J by 10 bases, and 20 bases separated the two germline ends. The CDR3 loop spans 14 amino acids. The CDR3 DNA follows: TGCGCCAGCAGCATAGGGACCGCCGTCGGGGTCTACACCTTC. This encodes CASSIGTAVGVYTF.

The chain combines TRBV7-2 with TRBJ2-1; 10 bases line up with TRBD2. The germline CDR1 and CDR2 sequences are SGHTA and FQGNSA. This CDR3 spans 16 amino acids. Trimming removed 5 bases from V and 11 bases from J; junction bases left unmatched: 15. The CDR3 DNA reads TGTGCCAGCAGCCAGGGTTTGGTCCAGCGGGGGGGCCAGCAGTTCTTC. Amino acid sequence: CASSQGLVQRGGQQFF. The full variable domain, in which reference TRBV7-2 and TRBJ2-1 provide the parts outside the CDR3, is GAGVSQSPSNKVTEKGKDVELRCDPISGHTALYWYRQSLGQGLEFLIYFQGNSAPDKSGLPSDRFSAERTGGSVSTLTIQRTQQEDSAVYLCASSQGLVQRGGQQFFGPGTRLTVL.